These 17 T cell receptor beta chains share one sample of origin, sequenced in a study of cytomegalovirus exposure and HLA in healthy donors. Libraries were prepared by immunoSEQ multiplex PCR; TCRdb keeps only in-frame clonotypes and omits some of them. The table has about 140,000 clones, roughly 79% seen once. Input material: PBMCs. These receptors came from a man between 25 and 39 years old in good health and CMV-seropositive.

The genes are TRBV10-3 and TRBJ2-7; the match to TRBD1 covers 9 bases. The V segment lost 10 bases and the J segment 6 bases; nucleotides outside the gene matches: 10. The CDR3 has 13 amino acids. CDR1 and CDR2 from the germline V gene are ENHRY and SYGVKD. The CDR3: CATSWTGEGEQYF. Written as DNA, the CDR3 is TGTGCCACCTCATGGACAGGGGAGGGCGAGCAGTACTTC.

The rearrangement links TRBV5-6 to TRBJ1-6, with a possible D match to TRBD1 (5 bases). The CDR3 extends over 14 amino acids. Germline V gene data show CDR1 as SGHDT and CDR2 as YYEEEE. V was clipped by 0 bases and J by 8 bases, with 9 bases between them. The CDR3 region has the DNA TGTGCCAGCAGCTTGGCAGGGTATGATTCACCCCTCCACTTT. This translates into CASSLAGYDSPLHF.

The DNA for the CDR3 is TGTGCCAGCGGGCGGCCGGGAGGGAGGGAGCAGTACTTC. Its protein is CASGRPGGREQYF. The chain recombines TRBV5-4 with TRBJ2-7; TRBD2 aligns across 8 bases. The CDR3 has 13 amino acids. Germline assignment: CDR1 SGHNT and CDR2 YYREEE (reference sequence). V was clipped by 7 bases and J by 7 bases; unmatched bases: 10.

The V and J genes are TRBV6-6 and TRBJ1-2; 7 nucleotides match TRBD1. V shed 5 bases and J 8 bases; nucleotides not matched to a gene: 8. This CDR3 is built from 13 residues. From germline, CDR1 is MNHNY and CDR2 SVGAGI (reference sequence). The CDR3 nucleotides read TGTGCCAGCAGTGCCGACAGGGTTAGAGGCTACACCTTC. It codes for CASSADRVRGYTF.

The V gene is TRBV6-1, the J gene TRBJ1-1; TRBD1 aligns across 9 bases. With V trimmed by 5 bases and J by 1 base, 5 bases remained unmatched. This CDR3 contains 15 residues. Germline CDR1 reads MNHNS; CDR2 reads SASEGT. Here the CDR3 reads CASSTGTGSNTEAFF. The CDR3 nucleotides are TGTGCCAGCAGTACCGGGACAGGGTCGAACACTGAAGCTTTCTTT.

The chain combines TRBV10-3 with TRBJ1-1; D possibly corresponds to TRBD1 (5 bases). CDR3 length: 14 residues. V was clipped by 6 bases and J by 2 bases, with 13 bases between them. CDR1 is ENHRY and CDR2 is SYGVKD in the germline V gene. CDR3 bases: TGTGCCATCAGGTCGACAGAGCAAAACACTGAAGCTTTCTTT. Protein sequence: CAIRSTEQNTEAFF.

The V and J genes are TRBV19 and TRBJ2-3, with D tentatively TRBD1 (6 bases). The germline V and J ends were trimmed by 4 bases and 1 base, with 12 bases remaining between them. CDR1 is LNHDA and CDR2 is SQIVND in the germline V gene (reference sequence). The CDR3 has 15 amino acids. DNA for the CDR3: TGTGCCAGTAGTAAACAGGGATCTGGCACAGATACGCAGTATTTT. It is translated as CASSKQGSGTDTQYF.

The CDR3 nucleotides read TGTGCCAGCAGTGACTATGCCTTACCCGCCCTCCAAGAGACCCAGTACTTC. Its protein product is CASSDYALPALQETQYF. V is TRBV6-1 and J is TRBJ2-5; D ambiguous. The CDR3 is 17 amino acids. CDR1 and CDR2 from the germline V gene are MNHNS and SASEGT. The V and J ends lost 3 bases and 1 base respectively, with 18 bases between them.

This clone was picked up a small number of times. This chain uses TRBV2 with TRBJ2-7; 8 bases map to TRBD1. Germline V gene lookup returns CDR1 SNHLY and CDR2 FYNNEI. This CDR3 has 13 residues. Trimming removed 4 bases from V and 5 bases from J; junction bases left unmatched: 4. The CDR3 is CASSGAGGNEQYF. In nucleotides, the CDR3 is TGTGCCAGCAGTGGGGCAGGGGGCAACGAGCAGTACTTC.

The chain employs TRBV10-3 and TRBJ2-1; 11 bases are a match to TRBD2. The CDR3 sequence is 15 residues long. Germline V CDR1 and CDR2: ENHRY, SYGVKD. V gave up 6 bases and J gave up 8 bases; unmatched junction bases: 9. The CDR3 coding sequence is TGTGCCATCAGGATCTTAGCGGGGGGGGCAGATGAGCAGTTCTTC. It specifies CAIRILAGGADEQFF.

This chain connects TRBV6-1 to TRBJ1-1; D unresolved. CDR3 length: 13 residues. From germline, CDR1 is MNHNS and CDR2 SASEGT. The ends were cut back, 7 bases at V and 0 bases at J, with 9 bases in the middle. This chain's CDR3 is CASKITVNTEAFF. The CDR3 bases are TGTGCCAGCAAGATTACAGTGAACACTGAAGCTTTCTTT.

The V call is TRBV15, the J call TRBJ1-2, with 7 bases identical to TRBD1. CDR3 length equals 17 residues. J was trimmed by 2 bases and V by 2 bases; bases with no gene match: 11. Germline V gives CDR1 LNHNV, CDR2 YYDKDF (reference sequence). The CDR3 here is CATSRSTGTAKNYGYTF. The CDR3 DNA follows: TGTGCCACCAGCAGATCGACCGGGACAGCAAAGAACTATGGCTACACCTTC.

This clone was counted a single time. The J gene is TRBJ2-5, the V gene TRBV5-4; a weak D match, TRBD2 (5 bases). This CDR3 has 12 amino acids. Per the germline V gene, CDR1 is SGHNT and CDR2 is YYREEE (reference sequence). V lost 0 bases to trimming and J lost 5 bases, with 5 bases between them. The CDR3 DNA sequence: TGTGCCAGCAGCTTGGCGGGGGAGACCCAGTACTTC. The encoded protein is CASSLAGETQYF. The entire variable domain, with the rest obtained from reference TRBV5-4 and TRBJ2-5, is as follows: ETGVTQSPTHLIKTRGQQVTLRCSSQSGHNTVSWYQQALGQGPQFIFQYYREEENGRGNFPPRFSGLQFPNYSSELNVNALELDDSALYLCASSLAGETQYFGPGTRLLVL.

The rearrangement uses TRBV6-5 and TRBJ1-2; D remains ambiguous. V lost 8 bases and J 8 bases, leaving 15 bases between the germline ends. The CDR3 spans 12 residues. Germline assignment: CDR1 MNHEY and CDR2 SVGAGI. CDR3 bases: TGTGCCAGCGCGGAGGCAGGTCGCGGCTACACCTTC. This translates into CASAEAGRGYTF.

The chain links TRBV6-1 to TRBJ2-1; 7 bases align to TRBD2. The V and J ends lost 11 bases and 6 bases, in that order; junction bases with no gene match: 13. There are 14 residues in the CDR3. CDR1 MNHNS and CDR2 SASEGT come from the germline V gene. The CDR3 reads CACVEGLLSNEQFF. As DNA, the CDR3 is TGTGCCTGCGTGGAGGGACTACTCTCCAATGAGCAGTTCTTC.

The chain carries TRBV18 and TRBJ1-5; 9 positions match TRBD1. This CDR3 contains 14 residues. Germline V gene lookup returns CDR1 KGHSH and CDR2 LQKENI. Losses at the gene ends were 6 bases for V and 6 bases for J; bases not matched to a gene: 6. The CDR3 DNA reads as TGTGCCAGCTCCCCTGGGACAGGGAGTCAGCCCCAGCATTTT. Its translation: CASSPGTGSQPQHF.

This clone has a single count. The CDR3: CASSPDSLNTEAFF. DNA for the CDR3: TGCGCCAGCAGCCCGGACAGTTTGAACACTGAAGCTTTCTTT. The genes are TRBV4-1 and TRBJ1-1; a weak D match, TRBD1 (6 bases). The CDR3 loop spans 14 amino acids. Trimming stripped 4 bases from V and 0 bases from J, with 9 bases between. Per germline, CDR1 MGHRA and CDR2 YSYEKL.